The T cell receptor (beta chain) under discussion was sequenced for a study of T cell changes during pregnancy in multiple sclerosis. Using immunoSEQ multiplex PCR, the repertoire was profiled, and TCRdb retains in-frame clones only, with some absent. The data contain about 69,000 clones, roughly 90% of them singletons. CDR1 MGHDK and CDR2 SYGVNS come from the germline V gene. The V end lost 7 bases, the J end lost 5 bases, and 14 bases lay between the germline ends. The CDR3 runs 13 residues. The sequence derives from a female donor with multiple sclerosis, enrolled in a pregnancy study. The chain joins TRBV25-1 to TRBJ1-1; the D gene is possibly TRBD1 (5 bases). This specimen was peripheral blood, taken in the third trimester of pregnancy. In DNA form, the CDR3 reads TGTGCCAGCAAAGGGGTCATGGGGACTGAAGCTTTCTTT. Translated, it gives CASKGVMGTEAFF.